The present entry profiles one T cell receptor beta chain with its context. What it binds is unknown. Sequencing ends 3 residues short of the CDR3 end; the germline J gene provides the rest. MY09/MY11 PCR detected cervical HPV DNA; dot-blot assigned genotypes. Genomic DNA, averaging roughly 1,200 ng per sample, yielded TCR beta CDR3 via immunoSEQ. Assay: immunoSEQ multiplex PCR; the TCRdb copy retains only in-frame clones and omits some. The sample data list roughly 35,000 clones. The sample is drawn from a study of T cells in women clearing cervical HPV infection. Findings of the study overall: TRBV6-7 relative abundance averaged approximately 0.11% in cases and roughly 0.17% in controls.

The CDR3 contains 18 residues. CDR1 is SGHTA and CDR2 is FQGTGA in the germline V gene. The V segment lost 5 bases and the J segment 0 bases; nucleotides outside the gene matches: 8. The sequenced sample consisted of blood buffy coat. The rearrangement joins TRBV7-3 to TRBJ2-6; 9 nucleotides match TRBD1. The TCR originated in a woman between 18 and 75 years old with a cervical HPV16 infection that either progressed to CIN3+ or cleared (not recorded which). CDR3 residues: CASSPYTGGISGANVLTF. The covered CDR3 bases are TGTGCCAGCAGCCCGTATACAGGGGGCATCTCTGGGGCCAACGTC.